A selection of T cell receptor beta chains follows, all from one sample in a study of T cell repertoires in ileal Crohn's disease. TCRdb's copy holds only in-frame clones and misses some; the assay was immunoSEQ multiplex PCR. Of roughly 15,000 clones in the sample, more than 75% were seen once. The sequenced sample was ileal tissue. The source of these receptors is an adult with Crohn's disease. The CDR3 runs from the conserved cysteine through the conserved F or W. Each record gives: V gene, clone size, J gene, D gene, CDR3 protein, CDR3 DNA. The D gene is left open where the match is weak. Clone size appears in some rows only: once, few, many, or a class for an expanded clone.

v_call: TRBV7-9; clone_size: .; j_call: TRBJ1-2; d_call: .; cdr3_aa: CASSFRGAPGYTF; cdr3_nt: TGTGCCAGCAGCTTTCGTGGGGCCCCGGGCTACACCTTC
v_call: TRBV15; clone_size: .; j_call: TRBJ2-3; d_call: .; cdr3_aa: CATRARAGDTQYF; cdr3_nt: TGTGCCACCAGGGCTCGGGCGGGAGATACGCAGTATTTT
v_call: TRBV2; clone_size: once; j_call: TRBJ1-4; d_call: .; cdr3_aa: CASSGTVSATNEKLFF; cdr3_nt: TGTGCCAGCAGTGGGACAGTGTCTGCAACTAATGAAAAACTGTTTTTT
v_call: TRBV18; clone_size: once; j_call: TRBJ1-3; d_call: .; cdr3_aa: CASSEAPPQGISGNTIYF; cdr3_nt: TGTGCCAGCTCGGAAGCCCCCCCCCAGGGAATCTCTGGAAACACCATATATTTT
v_call: TRBV4-1; clone_size: .; j_call: TRBJ1-4; d_call: TRBD1; cdr3_aa: CASSQGQGAGHEKLFF; cdr3_nt: TGCGCCAGCAGCCAAGGCCAGGGGGCGGGTCATGAAAAACTGTTTTTT
v_call: TRBV6-5; clone_size: .; j_call: TRBJ2-1; d_call: .; cdr3_aa: CASSYGPYQYNEQFF; cdr3_nt: TGTGCCAGCAGTTACGGACCCTACCAATACAATGAGCAGTTCTTC
v_call: TRBV5-4; clone_size: .; j_call: TRBJ2-5; d_call: TRBD2; cdr3_aa: CASKGPSGTETQYF; cdr3_nt: TGTGCCAGCAAAGGACCTAGCGGGACAGAGACCCAGTACTTC
v_call: TRBV14; clone_size: .; j_call: TRBJ2-3; d_call: .; cdr3_aa: CASSQISGVLDTQYF; cdr3_nt: TGTGCCAGCAGCCAAATAAGTGGAGTACTAGATACGCAGTATTTT
v_call: TRBV5-1; clone_size: .; j_call: TRBJ2-4; d_call: TRBD2; cdr3_aa: CASSLGGAGDIQYF; cdr3_nt: TGCGCCAGCAGCTTGGGAGGGGCGGGAGACATTCAGTACTTC
v_call: TRBV6-4; clone_size: .; j_call: TRBJ2-2; d_call: .; cdr3_aa: CASSEGDTGELFF; cdr3_nt: TGTGCCAGCAGTGAGGGGGACACCGGGGAGCTGTTTTTT
v_call: TRBV7-2; clone_size: once; j_call: TRBJ2-5; d_call: .; cdr3_aa: CATGGGQRRETQYF; cdr3_nt: TGTGCAACCGGAGGGGGCCAAAGGAGGGAGACCCAGTACTTC
v_call: TRBV5-1; clone_size: .; j_call: TRBJ2-3; d_call: .; cdr3_aa: CASSLGDTRTDTQYF; cdr3_nt: TGCGCCAGCAGCTTGGGGGACACCCGGACAGATACGCAGTATTTT
v_call: TRBV18; clone_size: few; j_call: TRBJ2-3; d_call: TRBD2; cdr3_aa: CASSPLTGGPDTQYF; cdr3_nt: TGTGCCAGCTCACCCCTGACGGGAGGGCCAGATACGCAGTATTTT
v_call: TRBV5-1; clone_size: .; j_call: TRBJ1-2; d_call: .; cdr3_aa: CASSFGGANYGYTF; cdr3_nt: TGCGCCAGCAGCTTTGGGGGAGCTAACTATGGCTACACCTTC
v_call: TRBV19; clone_size: .; j_call: TRBJ1-1; d_call: .; cdr3_aa: CASTAGKYGTEAFF; cdr3_nt: TGTGCCAGTACCGCAGGGAAGTACGGCACTGAAGCTTTCTTT
v_call: TRBV5-4; clone_size: .; j_call: TRBJ1-1; d_call: .; cdr3_aa: CASSLDPSPNTEAFF; cdr3_nt: TGTGCCAGCAGTCTGGACCCCTCACCGAACACTGAAGCTTTCTTT
v_call: TRBV7-9; clone_size: .; j_call: TRBJ1-2; d_call: TRBD1; cdr3_aa: CASRWTGDGYTF; cdr3_nt: TGTGCCAGCAGGTGGACAGGGGATGGCTACACCTTC
v_call: TRBV7-2; clone_size: .; j_call: TRBJ2-1; d_call: .; cdr3_aa: CASSPALLINEQFF; cdr3_nt: TGTGCCAGCAGCCCCGCCTTGCTGATCAATGAGCAGTTCTTC
v_call: TRBV5-1; clone_size: .; j_call: TRBJ1-4; d_call: TRBD1; cdr3_aa: CASSSGQNNEKLFF; cdr3_nt: TGCGCCAGCAGCTCGGGACAGAATAATGAAAAACTGTTTTTT
v_call: TRBV25-1; clone_size: .; j_call: TRBJ2-2; d_call: TRBD2; cdr3_aa: CASRVAGENTGELFF; cdr3_nt: TGTGCCAGCAGAGTAGCGGGAGAGAACACCGGGGAGCTGTTTTTT
v_call: TRBV6-1; clone_size: .; j_call: TRBJ1-1; d_call: .; cdr3_aa: CASRTGILNTEAFF; cdr3_nt: TGTGCCAGCAGGACCGGGATCCTGAACACTGAAGCTTTCTTT
v_call: TRBV13; clone_size: .; j_call: TRBJ2-7; d_call: .; cdr3_aa: CASSLGKETYEQYF; cdr3_nt: TGTGCCAGCAGCTTAGGGAAGGAGACCTACGAGCAGTACTTC